This TCR beta chain appears in the sequencing data of a study of immune cell composition in non-small cell lung cancer. Study details: Most cases were lung adenocarcinoma or squamous cell carcinoma. General study points: In adenocarcinoma, maximal tumour-associated clone frequency tracked TIL tumour reactivity. Smoking pack-years did not significantly correlate with tumour TCR-beta clonality. Squamous carcinomas (approximately 80%) more often had tumour-associated clones >0.5% than adenocarcinomas (around 33%).

Normal lung was taken at the farthest possible site, at least 3 cm from tumour. V dropped 3 bases and J dropped 5; count of bases not matched to a gene: 8. This CDR3 is built from 17 residues. Germline assignment: CDR1 SQVTM and CDR2 ANQGSEA. Concerning this clone: Its antigen is undetermined.

Sequencing was performed with immunoSEQ multiplex PCR; in TCRdb, only in-frame clones are kept and a portion is missing. The sample contains about 8,700 clones, roughly two thirds of which appear only once. The material sequenced was non-adjacent lung tissue. The rearrangement joins TRBV29-1 to TRBJ2-3, with 16 positions matching TRBD2. The source of this sequence is a human donor with non-small cell lung cancer. The CDR3 protein is CSVETGTSGGAQDTQYF. CDR3 bases: TGCAGCGTTGAGACCGGGACTAGCGGGGGGGCCCAAGATACGCAGTATTTT.